Listed below are T cell receptor beta chains from one sample, sequenced in a study of cytotoxic CD8 clonotypes in ibrutinib-treated CLL. TCRdb's copy holds only in-frame clones and misses some; the assay was immunoSEQ multiplex PCR. This table holds about 150,000 clones, around 80% found once. Sequencing used PBMCs, obtained after 12 months of ibrutinib treatment. The receptors shown here come from a human donor with chronic lymphocytic leukemia. The CDR3 runs from the conserved cysteine through the conserved F or W. Each record gives: clone size, V gene, D gene, J gene, CDR3 DNA, CDR3 protein. The D gene is left open where the match is weak. Clone size appears in some rows only: once, few, many, or a class for an expanded clone.

>NA|TRBV5-4|NA|TRBJ2-5
TGTGCCAGCATTGGTGATAGAGAGACCCAGTACTTC
CASIGDRETQYF
>NA|TRBV4-3|NA|TRBJ2-3
TGCGCCAGCAGCCAAGATCCCAGCGGCACAGATACGCAGTATTTT
CASSQDPSGTDTQYF
>NA|TRBV9|NA|TRBJ1-6
TGTGCCAGCAGCGCATCCGGGGAAAATTCACCCCTCCACTTT
CASSASGENSPLHF
>few|TRBV10-3|NA|TRBJ2-2
TGTGCCATCAGTGAGCGGGGAGGTTTGTCAGCCGGGGAGCTGTTTTTT
CAISERGGLSAGELFF
>NA|TRBV2|NA|TRBJ2-7
TGTGCCAGCAGTGAGCAACAGGGATCCCACGAGCAGTACTTC
CASSEQQGSHEQYF
>NA|TRBV5-6|NA|TRBJ2-7
TGTGCCAGCAGCTTGACCATGTACGAGCAGTACTTC
CASSLTMYEQYF
>NA|TRBV7-2|TRBD1|TRBJ2-1
TGTGCCAGCAGCTTAGAGGGACAGTCAAACAATGAGCAGTTCTTC
CASSLEGQSNNEQFF
>NA|TRBV5-6|NA|TRBJ2-5
TGTGCCAGCAGCTTGGTTTGGACGCAAGAGACCCAGTACTTC
CASSLVWTQETQYF
>NA|TRBV15|TRBD2|TRBJ2-5
TGTGCCACCAGCAGAGACACTAGCGGGAATAGGAAGACCCAGTACTTC
CATSRDTSGNRKTQYF
>NA|TRBV29-1|NA|TRBJ1-4
TGCAGCGTTGACCAGGGACGAAATGAAAAACTGTTTTTT
CSVDQGRNEKLFF
>NA|TRBV7-8|NA|TRBJ2-3
TGTGCCAGCAGCTTTTGGAGCGGTAGCACAGATACGCAGTATTTT
CASSFWSGSTDTQYF
>few|TRBV7-9|TRBD1|TRBJ2-5
TGTGCCAGCAGCTTAGTCTGGACAGGAAGACCAGAGACCCAGTACTTC
CASSLVWTGRPETQYF
>once|TRBV10-2|NA|TRBJ1-2
TGCGCCAGCAGTGAGTCGAAAGGACAACTAAACTATGGCTACACCTTC
CASSESKGQLNYGYTF
>NA|TRBV30|NA|TRBJ1-2
TGTGCCTGGAGTGTACCTGGGAGGGGCTATGGCTACACCTTC
CAWSVPGRGYGYTF
>NA|TRBV5-6|NA|TRBJ2-1
TGTGCCAGCAGCTCCTACAATGAGCAGTTCTTC
CASSSYNEQFF
>once|TRBV10-2|TRBD2|TRBJ2-1
TGCGCCAGCAGTGGTCTAGCGGGCCTTAATGAGCAGTTCTTC
CASSGLAGLNEQFF
>NA|TRBV7-9|TRBD2|TRBJ2-7
TGTGCCAGCAGCTCCACGGCGGGAGTGTACGAGCAGTACTTC
CASSSTAGVYEQYF
>once|TRBV6-5|NA|TRBJ1-1
TGTGCCAGCAGCCGCAGCTTGAATGGGGCTAAAGCTTTCTTT
CASSRSLNGAKAFF
>few|TRBV4-1|TRBD1|TRBJ2-7
TGCGCCAGCAGCCACGGACAGGGGAACGGGGAGCAGTACTTC
CASSHGQGNGEQYF
>NA|TRBV7-6|TRBD2|TRBJ2-1
TGTGCCAGCAGTCGCCCTCGCGGGAGCTCCTACAATGAGCAGTTCTTC
CASSRPRGSSYNEQFF
>NA|TRBV30|TRBD2|TRBJ2-1
TGTGCCTGGAGTGTACGTTTGACTAGCGGGTACAATGAGCAGTTCTTC
CAWSVRLTSGYNEQFF
>NA|TRBV9|NA|TRBJ2-7
TGTGCCAGCAGCGTAGCTGGGGGAACCTCCTACGAGCAGTACTTC
CASSVAGGTSYEQYF
>NA|TRBV5-1|NA|TRBJ1-1
TGCGCCAGCAGCTCCTATTCAGTGAACACTGAAGCTTTCTTT
CASSSYSVNTEAFF
>NA|TRBV29-1|NA|TRBJ2-1
TGCAGCGTTCAGCGGAGGCCCTACAATGAGCAGTTCTTC
CSVQRRPYNEQFF
>NA|TRBV2|NA|TRBJ2-7
TGTGCCAGCAGTGAGGTCGGTTACTACGAGCAGTACTTC
CASSEVGYYEQYF
>NA|TRBV5-1|NA|TRBJ2-1
TGCGCCAGCAGCTTGCCCTCCAATGAGCAGTTCTTC
CASSLPSNEQFF
>NA|TRBV4-3|NA|TRBJ1-5
TGCGCCAGCAGCCAAGACACTGGAAGCAATCAGCCCCAGCATTTT
CASSQDTGSNQPQHF
>NA|TRBV4-2|NA|TRBJ2-7
TGTGCCAGCAGCCCAAGTGGACAGCCTGACTCCTACGAGCAGTACTTC
CASSPSGQPDSYEQYF
>NA|TRBV5-6|TRBD1|TRBJ1-1
TGTGCCAGCAGCTGGGACAGGGGGCTAGGAGATGCTTTCTTT
CASSWDRGLGDAFF
>NA|TRBV7-2|TRBD2|TRBJ2-3
TGTGCCAGCAGCGGGACTAGCGGGAGGGGGGCAGATACGCAGTATTTT
CASSGTSGRGADTQYF
>NA|TRBV7-9|NA|TRBJ1-1
TGTGCCAGCAGCTTAACGTCAGGGTCGGACACTGAAGCTTTCTTT
CASSLTSGSDTEAFF
>NA|TRBV10-3|TRBD1|TRBJ1-2
TGTGCCATCGGACAGGGCGACTATGGCTACACCTTC
CAIGQGDYGYTF
>NA|TRBV4-3|NA|TRBJ1-3
TGCGCCAGCAGCCAAGATAGGGGGGTCGGGAACACCATATATTTT
CASSQDRGVGNTIYF
>once|TRBV11-2|NA|TRBJ2-1
TGTGCCAGCAGCCAAGGCCAAGGGATGAACTACAATGAGCAGTTCTTC
CASSQGQGMNYNEQFF
>NA|TRBV11-3|NA|TRBJ2-2
TGTGCCAGCAGCTTATCCGTTTTGGGGCAGGGGAACACCGGGGAGCTGTTTTTT
CASSLSVLGQGNTGELFF
>NA|TRBV7-9|NA|TRBJ2-7
TGTGCCAGCAGCATAGCCATCGGGGGCGCTTACGAGCAGTACTTC
CASSIAIGGAYEQYF
>few|TRBV6-5|NA|TRBJ1-2
TGTGCCAGCAGTTACCGAGACTTAAACTATGGCTACACCTTC
CASSYRDLNYGYTF
>NA|TRBV27|TRBD1|TRBJ2-7
TGTGCCATTGCCTTATCGAAGGAGGAGGACAGGGGTTACGAGCAGTACTTC
CAIALSKEEDRGYEQYF
>NA|TRBV20-1|NA|TRBJ2-3
TGCAGCCTCAGGACTGCTACGCAGTATTTT
CSLRTATQYF